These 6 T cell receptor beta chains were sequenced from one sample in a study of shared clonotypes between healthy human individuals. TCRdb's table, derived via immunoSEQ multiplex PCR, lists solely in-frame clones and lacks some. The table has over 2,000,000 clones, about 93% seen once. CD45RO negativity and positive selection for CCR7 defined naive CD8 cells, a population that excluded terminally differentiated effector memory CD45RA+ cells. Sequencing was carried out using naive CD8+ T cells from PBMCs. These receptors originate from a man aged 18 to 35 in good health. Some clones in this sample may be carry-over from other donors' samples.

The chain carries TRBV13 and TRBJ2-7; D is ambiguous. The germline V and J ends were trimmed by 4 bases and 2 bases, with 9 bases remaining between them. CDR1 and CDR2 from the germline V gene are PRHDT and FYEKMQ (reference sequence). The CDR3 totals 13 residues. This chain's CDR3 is CASSSASTYEQYF. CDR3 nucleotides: TGTGCCAGCAGCTCAGCCTCTACCTACGAGCAGTACTTC. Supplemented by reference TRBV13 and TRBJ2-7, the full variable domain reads AAGVIQSPRHLIKEKRETATLKCYPIPRHDTVYWYQQGPGQDPQFLISFYEKMQSDKGSIPDRFSAQQFSDYHSELNMSSLELGDSALYFCASSSASTYEQYFGPGTRLTVT.

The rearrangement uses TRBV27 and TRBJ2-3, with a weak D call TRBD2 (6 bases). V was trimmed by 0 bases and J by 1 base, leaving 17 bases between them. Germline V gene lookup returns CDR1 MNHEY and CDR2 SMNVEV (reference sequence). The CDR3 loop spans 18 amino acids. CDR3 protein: CASSLSLSSARRTDTQYF. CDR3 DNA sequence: TGTGCCAGCAGTTTATCGTTGTCTAGCGCACGCCGCACAGATACGCAGTATTTT.

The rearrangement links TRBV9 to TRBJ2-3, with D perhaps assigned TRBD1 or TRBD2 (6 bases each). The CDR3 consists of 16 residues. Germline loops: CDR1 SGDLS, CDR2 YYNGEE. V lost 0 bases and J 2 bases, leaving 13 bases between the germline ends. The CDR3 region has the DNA TGTGCCAGCAGCGTAGTTGTGGGGGGCCCCACAGATACGCAGTATTTT. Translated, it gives CASSVVVGGPTDTQYF. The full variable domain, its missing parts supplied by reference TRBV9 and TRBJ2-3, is DSGVTQTPKHLITATGQRVTLRCSPRSGDLSVYWYQQSLDQGLQFLIQYYNGEERAKGNILERFSAQQFPDLHSELNLSSLELGDSALYFCASSVVVGGPTDTQYFGPGTRLTVL.

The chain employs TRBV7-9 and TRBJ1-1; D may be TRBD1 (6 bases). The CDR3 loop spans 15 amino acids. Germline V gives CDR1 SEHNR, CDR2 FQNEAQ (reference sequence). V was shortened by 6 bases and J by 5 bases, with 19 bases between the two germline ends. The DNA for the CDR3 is TGTGCCAGCAGACCTACAGGGTCGGGAGAAACTGAAGCTTTCTTT. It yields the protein CASRPTGSGETEAFF.

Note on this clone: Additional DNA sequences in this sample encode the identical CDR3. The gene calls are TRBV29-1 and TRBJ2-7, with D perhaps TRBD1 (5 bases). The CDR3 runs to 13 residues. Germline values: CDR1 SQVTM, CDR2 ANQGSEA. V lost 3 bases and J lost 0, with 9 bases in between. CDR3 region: CSVEGQLSYEQYF. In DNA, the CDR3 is TGCAGCGTTGAGGGGCAGCTCTCCTACGAGCAGTACTTC.

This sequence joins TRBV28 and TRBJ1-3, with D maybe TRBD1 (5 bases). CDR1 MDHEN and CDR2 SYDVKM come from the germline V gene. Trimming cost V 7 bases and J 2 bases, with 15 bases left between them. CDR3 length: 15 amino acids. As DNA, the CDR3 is TGTGCCAGCATAGTTTGGGGGAAAACTGGAAACACCATATATTTT. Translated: CASIVWGKTGNTIYF.